This T cell receptor (beta chain) came from a study of blood T cell repertoires in COVID-19. Study-wide background: COVID-19 samples, acute and convalescent, were from the United States, Italy and Spain. Nucleic acid was either cDNA or gDNA, and it came from T cells, B-cell-depleted T cells, or PBMCs.

In the original analysis: Reference gene primer amplification yielded estimated nucleated cell counts. TCRdb's copy holds only in-frame clones and misses some; the assay was immunoSEQ multiplex PCR. V and J calls and clone size come straight from that table; D and trimming were deduced from the DNA. The table includes over 15,000 clones, over 75% detected once. The ends were cut back, 5 bases at V and 9 bases at J, with 23 bases in the middle. The CDR3 spans 16 residues. Germline CDR1 reads SGHVS; CDR2 reads FNYEAQ. This rearrangement joins TRBV7-6 to TRBJ2-1; D unresolved. The specimen sequenced was peripheral blood. This clonotype originated in a human donor with active COVID-19. The donor label of this sample is uncertain. CDR3 sequence (DNA): TGTGCCAGCAGCCTCACCCCCCAAGGATCTAGTAGTGAGCAGTTCTTC. This codes for CASSLTPQGSSSEQFF.